The T cell receptor beta chain under discussion was sequenced for a study of shared clonotypes between healthy human individuals. Study context: For every donor, three CD4 naive, three CD4 memory, two CD8 naive and one CD8 memory plates were used.

This clone has a count of ten or more. Other DNA variants within this sample encode the same CDR3. Repertoires were generated with immunoSEQ multiplex PCR, while TCRdb's copy carries only in-frame clones and drops some. Here the sample spans fewer than 350,000 clones, roughly 91% being singletons. The donor population consisted of healthy HIV-negative adults with no recent acute infections or vaccinations. The TCR sequence derives from a man aged 18 to 30 in good health. Sequenced input: memory CD8+ T cells sorted from blood. Indicated subset: CD45RO+ cells pooled with CCR7-negative TemRA cells.

As DNA, the CDR3 is TGCAGCGTCGCGGAAGGGGCGGATACGCAGTATTTT. Translated: CSVAEGADTQYF. The V call is TRBV29-1, the J call TRBJ2-3, with a weak D call TRBD1 (5 bases). The CDR3 consists of 12 residues. Trimming stripped 6 bases from V and 6 bases from J, with 13 bases between. CDR1 is SQVTM, CDR2 ANQGSEA, per germline.